This is a list of T cell receptor beta chains from one sample in a study of regulatory T cells in long-lasting Graves disease. Each CDR3 protein gets one entry after TCRdb re-called the multiplex PCR reads with MiXCR. This sample has about 560,000 distinct CDR3 sequences; 15% to 20% occur once, and the top ten carry approximately 12%. Separately, the same data were catalogued under a study of T cells in Graves' hyperthyroidism and ophthalmopathy.

Sequences were derived from peripheral blood mononuclear cells (PBMCs), sampled at new diagnosis, from a patient treated with antithyroid drugs. All receptors derive from a man between 18 and 35 years old with Graves disease. Each CDR3 is given without its conserved first and last residue.

>TRBV15|TRBJ2-7
ATSRDHRTGKEGPYEQY
>TRBV25-1|TRBJ1-4
ASSDRGENEKLF
>TRBV9|TRBJ2-2
ASSVGLAGANGELF
>TRBV3-1|TRBJ2-1
ASSQTPRIVIF
>TRBV27|TRBJ2-3
ASSLLGGADTQY
>TRBV2|TRBJ2-7
ASSKAETYEQY
>TRBV18|TRBJ2-3
ASSPAGHSDTQY
>TRBV29-1|TRBJ1-5
SVGTLPGDQPQH
>TRBV5-1|TRBJ1-2
ASSLDRPNYGYT
>TRBV28|TRBJ2-7
ASISAGSSYEQY
>TRBV6-5|TRBJ2-7
ASSYTSSLSGYEQY
>TRBV9|TRBJ1-3
ASSDTGSPVGNTIY
>TRBV3-1|TRBJ2-2
ASSQRVGTRKVGGELF